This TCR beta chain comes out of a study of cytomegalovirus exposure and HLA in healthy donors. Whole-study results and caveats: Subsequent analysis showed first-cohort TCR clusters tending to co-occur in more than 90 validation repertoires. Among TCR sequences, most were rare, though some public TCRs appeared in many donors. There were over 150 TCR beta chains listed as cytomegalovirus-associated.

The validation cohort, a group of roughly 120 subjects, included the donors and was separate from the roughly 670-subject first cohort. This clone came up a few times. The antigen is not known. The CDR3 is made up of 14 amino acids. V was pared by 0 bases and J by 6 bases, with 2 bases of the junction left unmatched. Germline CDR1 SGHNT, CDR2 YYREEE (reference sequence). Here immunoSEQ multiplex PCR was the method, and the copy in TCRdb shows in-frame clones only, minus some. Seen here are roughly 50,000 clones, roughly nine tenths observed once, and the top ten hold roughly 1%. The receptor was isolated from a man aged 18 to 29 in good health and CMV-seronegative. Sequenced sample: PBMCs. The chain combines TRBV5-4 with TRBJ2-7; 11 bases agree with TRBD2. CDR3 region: CASSLVTSGTEQYF. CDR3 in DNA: TGTGCCAGCAGCTTGGTGACTAGCGGGACCGAGCAGTACTTC.